This T cell receptor (beta chain) was sequenced in a study of a mutant IDH1 vaccine in newly diagnosed glioma. Time point defined: week 47, end of study. It was 300 ug of mutant IDH1 20-mer peptide that made up each vaccine dose, given with topical imiquimod. In regard to this clone: The antigen remains undetermined.

CDR1 is SGDLS, CDR2 YYNGEE, per germline. Trimming removed 3 bases at V and 4 bases at J, with 11 bases between. The CDR3 length is 14 residues. The repertoire was sequenced with immunoSEQ multiplex PCR; TCRdb's copy has only in-frame clones and lacks some. The data show 24,000 or so clones, with approximately 88% seen just once and 2.8% held by the top ten. Sequencing used PBMCs, obtained from a glioma patient whose treatment included an IDH1 peptide vaccine. This TCR derives from a man between 40 and 49 years old with glioma. This chain uses TRBV9 with TRBJ1-3, with TRBD1 as a possible D gene (6 bases). This CDR3 is CASSADRRGNTIYF. In DNA form, the CDR3 reads TGTGCCAGCAGCGCAGACAGGCGCGGAAACACCATATATTTT.